This TCR beta chain was profiled in a study of T cell repertoires in cytomegalovirus infection. The overall study: Public signatures in TCR beta pointed to CMV infection and matching HLA type.

Overall study findings and caveats: Clonotypes of TCR beta that were HLA-C-restricted and CMV-specific dominated the ex vivo response. CMV carriers with the relevant HLA were identified by cumulative public TCR beta family frequency.

This clonotype was detected a few times. The antigen remains unidentified. Using its own MiXCR run on the reads, TCRdb lists one record per CDR3 protein. The top ten clones hold roughly 13% of a sample with a few hundred thousand distinct CDR3 sequences, less than 30% of them seen once. Sequencing used PBMCs. The sequence derives from a human donor in good health (CMV status not recorded). Some clones in this sample may be carry-over from other donors' samples.

Here the CDR3 reads CSARLKSSYEQYV. DNA of the CDR3: TGCAGTGCTAGGCTCAAGAGCTCCTACGAGCAGTACGTC. The V call is TRBV20-1, the J call TRBJ2-7; D is uncertain. Germline CDR1 is DFQATT and CDR2 is SNEGSKA (reference sequence). The CDR3 length is 13 residues. With 3 bases removed from V and 0 bases from J, the gap between germline ends came to 9 bases.